Detailed here is one T cell receptor beta chain. As yet, its antigen is unknown. The entry originates in a study of OX40 agonist ivuxolimab in advanced cancers. Overall study results and limits: The average count of expanded clones was higher among CD8+ T cells than among CD4+.

The CDR3 sequence is 15 residues long. The germline gives CDR1 SEHNR, CDR2 FQNEAQ (reference sequence). V lost 3 bases and J lost 7; bases outside the gene matches: 6. This table comes from immunoSEQ multiplex PCR, and its TCRdb copy is limited to in-frame clones, with some not included. The sample carries about 80,000 clones, about nine tenths recorded once. This receptor was taken from an adult with an advanced solid tumor such as melanoma, head and neck, liver or kidney cancer. V and J are TRBV7-9 and TRBJ2-1, with 10 bases lining up with TRBD2. The material sequenced was CD4+ or CD8+ T cells sorted from blood, taken in a trial of the OX40 agonist ivuxolimab. CDR3 sequence: CASSFLSSGSNEQFF. The CDR3 DNA is TGTGCCAGCAGCTTCTTGTCTAGCGGGAGTAATGAGCAGTTCTTC.